These 7 T cell receptor beta chains came from one sample sequenced in a study of regulatory T cells in long-lasting Graves disease. Time point denoted: persistent/refractory GD, antithyroid drugs over 5 years with positive TRAb. From PBMCs, RNA was extracted and then used to make the TCR library. Through Arm-PCR of CDR3 regions and iRepertoire HTBI primers, TCR beta libraries were built. TCRdb analysed the multiplex PCR reads with MiXCR anew, one entry per CDR3 protein. The repertoire holds some 470,000 distinct CDR3 sequences, 20% to 25% seen once, with around 7% in the top ten. The sequencing here drew on peripheral blood mononuclear cells (PBMCs), taken when the disease was refractory, from a patient treated with antithyroid drugs. These TCRs come from a female donor with Graves disease.

V usage is TRBV10-3 and J usage is TRBJ2-7; possible D gene TRBD1, 5 bases. This CDR3 is 14 amino acids long. V lost 3 bases to trimming and J lost 2 bases, with 11 bases between them. CDR1 and CDR2 from the germline V gene are ENHRY and SYGVKD. The CDR3 DNA sequence: TGTGCCATCAGTGAAAAGGCAGGGACCTACGAGCAGTACTTC. As protein: CAISEKAGTYEQYF.

In this sample, this clonotype turned up many times. The CDR3 DNA reads as TGTGCCAGCAGTTTCAGCCAGGGGTATGGCTACACCTTC. Translating gives CASSFSQGYGYTF. The J gene is TRBJ1-2, the V gene TRBV28, with D possibly matching TRBD1 (6 bases). CDR1 and CDR2 from the germline V gene are MDHEN and SYDVKM. The CDR3 spans 13 residues. V was shortened by 3 bases and J by 5 bases, with 10 bases between the two germline ends.

This chain uses TRBV29-1 with TRBJ1-1; D gene unclear. Trimming stripped 1 base from V and 2 bases from J, with 8 bases between. CDR1 SQVTM and CDR2 ANQGSEA come from the germline V gene. The CDR3 runs to 13 residues. CDR3 sequence: CSVEVTANTEAFF. In nucleotides, the CDR3 is TGCAGCGTTGAAGTAACCGCCAACACTGAAGCTTTCTTT.

CDR3 bases: TGTGCCAGCAGTTTCGGGTTTCAGAGGGCTTTCTTT. This sequence encodes CASSFGFQRAFF. The gene calls are TRBV12-3 or TRBV12-4 and TRBJ1-1; D gene uncertain. There are 12 residues in the CDR3. The V and J ends lost 3 bases and 11 bases respectively, with 13 bases between them.

CDR3 region: CASSIPGAYEQYF. CDR3 coding DNA: TGTGCCAGCAGCATTCCAGGGGCCTACGAGCAGTACTTC. V is TRBV7-9 and J is TRBJ2-7; possible D gene TRBD1, 6 bases. The CDR3 extends over 13 amino acids. The germline V gene has CDR1 SEHNR and CDR2 FQNEAQ (reference sequence). Trimming stripped 5 bases from V and 2 bases from J, with 10 bases between.

V is TRBV6-7 and J is TRBJ1-2, with 7 bases fitting TRBD1. TRBV6-7 is flagged as an ORF with uncertain function. V lost 7 bases and J lost 6; bases outside the gene matches: 8. This CDR3 comprises 13 residues. CDR3 DNA: TGTGCCAGCAAGAAAGGGGGCGGCGATGGCTACACCTTC. The encoded protein is CASKKGGGDGYTF.

This clonotype was detected only once. The chain combines TRBV10-3 with TRBJ2-2, with no clear D. CDR3 length: 13 amino acids. Germline lookup yields CDR1 ENHRY and CDR2 SYGVKD. The V end was cut by 3 bases, the J end by 5 bases, with 7 bases between. This CDR3 reads CAISDSQTGELFF. In nucleotides, the CDR3 is TGTGCCATCAGTGATTCGCAGACCGGGGAGCTGTTTTTT.